One sample yielded the 3 T cell receptor beta chains listed below, sequenced in a study of cytomegalovirus exposure and HLA in healthy donors. The primer mix had 60 Vbeta and 13 Jbeta primers. Produced via immunoSEQ multiplex PCR; TCRdb's table is partial and in-frame only. The table lists under 200,000 clones, roughly four fifths of them singletons. Material for sequencing was PBMCs. The receptors were sampled from a middle-aged man in good health and CMV-seropositive.

This chain uses TRBV28 with TRBJ1-5; weak D call: TRBD1 (6 bases). Per the germline V gene, CDR1 is MDHEN and CDR2 is SYDVKM. The CDR3 runs 15 residues. V was pared by 5 bases and J by 6 bases, with 17 bases between. The CDR3 sequence is CASSPPGQSSQPQHF. The CDR3 coding sequence is TGTGCCAGCAGTCCACCCGGACAGTCGAGTCAGCCCCAGCATTTT. Full variable domain (remainder filled in from reference TRBV28 and TRBJ1-5): DVKVTQSSRYLVKRTGEKVFLECVQDMDHENMFWYRQDPGLGLRLIYFSYDVKMKEKGDIPEGYSVSREKKERFSLILESASTNQTSMYLCASSPPGQSSQPQHFGDGTRLSIL.

The rearrangement uses TRBV7-2 and TRBJ1-2; 9 bases are shared with TRBD1. V was clipped by 6 bases and J by 6 bases; unmatched bases: 5. The CDR3 length is 13 residues. CDR1 and CDR2 (germline): SGHTA, FQGNSA. The CDR3: CASSKQGAHGYTF. The CDR3 DNA follows: TGTGCCAGCAGTAAACAGGGGGCGCATGGCTACACCTTC.

The V gene is TRBV7-9, the J gene TRBJ2-3, with D possibly being TRBD1 (5 bases). The CDR3 sequence is 19 residues long. Germline CDR1 and CDR2: SEHNR and FQNEAQ (reference sequence). V was cut by 1 base and J by 0 bases, with 20 bases left in between. The CDR3 coding sequence is TGTGCCAGCAGCTTAGATCTTTCCGACTGGACATCTAGCACAGATACGCAGTATTTT. Protein sequence: CASSLDLSDWTSSTDTQYF.